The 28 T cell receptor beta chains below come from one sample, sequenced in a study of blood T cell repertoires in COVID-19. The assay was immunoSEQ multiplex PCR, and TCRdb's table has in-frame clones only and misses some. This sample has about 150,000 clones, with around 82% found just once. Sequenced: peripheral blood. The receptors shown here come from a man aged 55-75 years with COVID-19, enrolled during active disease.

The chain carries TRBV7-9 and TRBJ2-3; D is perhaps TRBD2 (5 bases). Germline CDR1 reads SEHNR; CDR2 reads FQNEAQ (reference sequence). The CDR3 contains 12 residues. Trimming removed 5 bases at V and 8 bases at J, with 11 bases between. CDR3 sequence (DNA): TGTGCCAGCAGCAGTACTAGGCGTACGCAGTATTTT. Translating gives CASSSTRRTQYF.

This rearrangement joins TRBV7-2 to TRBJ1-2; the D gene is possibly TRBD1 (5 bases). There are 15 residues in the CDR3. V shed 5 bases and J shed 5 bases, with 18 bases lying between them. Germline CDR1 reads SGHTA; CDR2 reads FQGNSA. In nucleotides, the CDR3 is TGTGCCAGCAGCCGCGACAGTACCCTAGGATATGGCTACACCTTC. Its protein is CASSRDSTLGYGYTF.

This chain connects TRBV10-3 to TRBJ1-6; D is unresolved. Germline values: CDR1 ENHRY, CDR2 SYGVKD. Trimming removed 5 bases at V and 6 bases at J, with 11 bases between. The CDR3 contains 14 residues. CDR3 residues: CAISTSSGNSPLHF. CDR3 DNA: TGTGCCATCAGTACCTCGAGTGGTAATTCACCCCTCCACTTT.

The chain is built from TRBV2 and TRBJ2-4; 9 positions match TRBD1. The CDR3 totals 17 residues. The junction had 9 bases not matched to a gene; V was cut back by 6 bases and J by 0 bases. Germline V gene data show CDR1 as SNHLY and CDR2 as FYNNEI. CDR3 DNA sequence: TGTGCCAGCAGCGAGAGTGGGACAGGGCGAGCCAAAAACATTCAGTACTTC. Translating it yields CASSESGTGRAKNIQYF.

In DNA, the CDR3 is TGTGCCAGCAGCTTAGTCGGGGGTGGCGGGAGGAAGGTTGATGAGCAGTTCTTC. Protein sequence: CASSLVGGGGRKVDEQFF. The chain uses TRBV11-2 and TRBJ2-1; 8 bases agree with TRBD2. The junction had 16 bases not matched to a gene; V was cut back by 1 base and J by 8 bases. CDR3 length: 18 amino acids. CDR1 and CDR2 (germline): SGHAT, FQNNGV. Full variable domain (remainder filled in from reference TRBV11-2 and TRBJ2-1): EAGVAQSPRYKIIEKRQSVAFWCNPISGHATLYWYQQILGQGPKLLIQFQNNGVVDDSQLPKDRFSAERLKGVDSTLKIQPAKLEDSAVYLCASSLVGGGGRKVDEQFFGPGTRLTVL.

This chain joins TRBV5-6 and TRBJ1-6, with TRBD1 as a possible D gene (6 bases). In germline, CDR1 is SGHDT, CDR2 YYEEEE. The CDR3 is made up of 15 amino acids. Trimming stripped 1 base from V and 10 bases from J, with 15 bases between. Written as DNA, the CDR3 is TGTGCCAGCAGCTTGCCAGGGGAAGTAGGCTCACCCCTCCACTTT. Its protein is CASSLPGEVGSPLHF.

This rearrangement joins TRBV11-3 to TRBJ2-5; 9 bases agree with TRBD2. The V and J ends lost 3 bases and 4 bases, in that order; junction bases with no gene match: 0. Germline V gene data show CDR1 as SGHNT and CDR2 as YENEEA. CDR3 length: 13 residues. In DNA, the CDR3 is TGTGCCAGCAGCTTGGGACTAGCAGAGACCCAGTACTTC. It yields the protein CASSLGLAETQYF.

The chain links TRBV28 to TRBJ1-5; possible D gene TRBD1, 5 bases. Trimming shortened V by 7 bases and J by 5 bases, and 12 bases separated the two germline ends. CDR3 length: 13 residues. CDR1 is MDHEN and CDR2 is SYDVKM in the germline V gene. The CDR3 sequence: CASTNGGYQPQHF. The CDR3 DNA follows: TGTGCCAGCACGAACGGGGGGTATCAGCCCCAGCATTTT.

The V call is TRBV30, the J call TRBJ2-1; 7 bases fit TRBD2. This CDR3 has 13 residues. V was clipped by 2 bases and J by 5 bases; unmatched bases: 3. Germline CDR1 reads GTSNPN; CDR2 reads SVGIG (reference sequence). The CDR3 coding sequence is TGTGCCTGGAGTAGCGGGGTAAACAATGAGCAGTTCTTC. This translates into CAWSSGVNNEQFF.

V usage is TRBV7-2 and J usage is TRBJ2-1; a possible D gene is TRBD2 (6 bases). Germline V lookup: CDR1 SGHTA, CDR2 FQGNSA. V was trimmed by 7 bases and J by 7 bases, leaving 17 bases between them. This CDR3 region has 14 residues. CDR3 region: CASKYGGTLNEQFF. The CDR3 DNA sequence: TGTGCCAGCAAATACGGGGGAACCTTAAATGAGCAGTTCTTC.

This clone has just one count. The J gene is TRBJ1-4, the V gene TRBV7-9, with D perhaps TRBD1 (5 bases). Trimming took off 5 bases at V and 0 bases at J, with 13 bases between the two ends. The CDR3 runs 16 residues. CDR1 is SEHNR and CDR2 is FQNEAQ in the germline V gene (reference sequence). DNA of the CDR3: TGTGCCAGCAGCCACCCAGGGATCGCAACTAATGAAAAACTGTTTTTT. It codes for CASSHPGIATNEKLFF.

The CDR3 spells CASSWGNRDSTGNEQFF. CDR3 coding DNA: TGCGCCAGCAGCTGGGGTAACCGGGATTCAACCGGCAATGAGCAGTTCTTC. J is TRBJ2-1 and V is TRBV5-1; possibly TRBD2 for D (5 bases). This CDR3 spans 17 amino acids. With 3 bases removed from V and 6 bases from J, the gap between germline ends came to 22 bases. From germline, CDR1 is SGHRS and CDR2 YFSETQ.

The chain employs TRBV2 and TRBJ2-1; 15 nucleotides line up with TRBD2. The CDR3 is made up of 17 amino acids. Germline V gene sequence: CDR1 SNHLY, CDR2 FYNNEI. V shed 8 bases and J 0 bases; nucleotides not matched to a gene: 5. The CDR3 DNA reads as TGTGCCAGCCTCCCGGGACTAGCGGGAGGCTCCTACAATGAGCAGTTCTTC. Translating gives CASLPGLAGGSYNEQFF. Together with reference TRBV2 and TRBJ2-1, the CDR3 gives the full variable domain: EPEVTQTPSHQVTQMGQEVILRCVPISNHLYFYWYRQILGQKVEFLVSFYNNEISEKSEIFDDQFSVERPDGSNFTLKIRSTKLEDSAMYFCASLPGLAGGSYNEQFFGPGTRLTVL.

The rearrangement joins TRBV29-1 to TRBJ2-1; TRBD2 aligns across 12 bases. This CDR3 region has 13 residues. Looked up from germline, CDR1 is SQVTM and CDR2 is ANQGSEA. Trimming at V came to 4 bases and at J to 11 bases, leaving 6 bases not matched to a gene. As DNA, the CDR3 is TGCAGCGTTGGCGAGACTAGCGGGAGCCAGCAGTTCTTC. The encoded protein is CSVGETSGSQQFF.

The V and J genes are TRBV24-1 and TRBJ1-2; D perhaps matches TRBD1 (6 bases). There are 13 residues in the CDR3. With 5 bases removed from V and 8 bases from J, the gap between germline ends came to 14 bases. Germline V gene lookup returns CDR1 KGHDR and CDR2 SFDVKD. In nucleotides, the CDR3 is TGTGCCACCAGTGTGGACAGTAGGGGAGGCTACACCTTC. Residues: CATSVDSRGGYTF.

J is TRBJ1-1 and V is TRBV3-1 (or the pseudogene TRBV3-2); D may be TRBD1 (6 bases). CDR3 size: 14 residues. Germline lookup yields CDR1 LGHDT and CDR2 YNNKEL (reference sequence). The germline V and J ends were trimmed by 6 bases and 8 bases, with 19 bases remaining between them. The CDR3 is CASSISRTALEAFF. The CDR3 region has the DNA TGTGCCAGCAGTATATCGCGGACAGCCTTAGAAGCTTTCTTT.

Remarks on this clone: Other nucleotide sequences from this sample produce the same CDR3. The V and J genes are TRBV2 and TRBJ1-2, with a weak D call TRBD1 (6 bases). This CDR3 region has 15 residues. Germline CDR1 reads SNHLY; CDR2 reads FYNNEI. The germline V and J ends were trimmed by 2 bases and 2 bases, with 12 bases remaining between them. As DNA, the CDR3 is TGTGCCAGCAGTGAAAGGCAGGGGCGCAACTATGGCTACACCTTC. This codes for CASSERQGRNYGYTF.

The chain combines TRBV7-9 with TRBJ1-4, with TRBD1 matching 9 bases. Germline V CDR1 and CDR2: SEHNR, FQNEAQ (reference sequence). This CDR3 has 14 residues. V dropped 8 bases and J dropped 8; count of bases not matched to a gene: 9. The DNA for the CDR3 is TGTGCCAGCGGGCAACAGGGGGCGTTGGAAAAACTGTTTTTT. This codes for CASGQQGALEKLFF.

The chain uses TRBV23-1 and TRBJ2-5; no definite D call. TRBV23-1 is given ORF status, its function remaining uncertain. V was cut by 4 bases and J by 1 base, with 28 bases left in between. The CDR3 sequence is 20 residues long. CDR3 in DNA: TGCGCCAGCAGTCGGCCCGGTCCGATCGGTTCCGCGGAACGCCAAGAGACCCAGTACTTC. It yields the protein CASSRPGPIGSAERQETQYF.

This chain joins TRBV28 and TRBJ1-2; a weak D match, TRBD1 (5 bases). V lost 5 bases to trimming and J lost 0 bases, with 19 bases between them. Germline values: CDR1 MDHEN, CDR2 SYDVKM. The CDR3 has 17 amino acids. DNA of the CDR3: TGTGCCAGCAGTCCGCCCCGGGGGGGAGCAACTAACTATGGCTACACCTTC. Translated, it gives CASSPPRGGATNYGYTF.

The CDR3 coding sequence is TGCGCCAGCAGCCCTCTGCAGGGAGGTCCTAATTCACCCCTCCACTTT. Translated: CASSPLQGGPNSPLHF. The rearrangement joins TRBV5-1 to TRBJ1-6; weak D call: TRBD1 (5 bases). V was trimmed by 4 bases and J by 6 bases, leaving 17 bases between them. CDR3 length: 16 amino acids. Looked up from germline, CDR1 is SGHRS and CDR2 is YFSETQ.

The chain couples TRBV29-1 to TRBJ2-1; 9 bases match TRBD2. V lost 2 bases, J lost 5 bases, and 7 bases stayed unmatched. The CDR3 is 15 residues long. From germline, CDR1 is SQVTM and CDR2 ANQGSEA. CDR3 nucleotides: TGCAGCGTTGAACTCCGGACTAGCGACAACAATGAGCAGTTCTTC. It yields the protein CSVELRTSDNNEQFF.

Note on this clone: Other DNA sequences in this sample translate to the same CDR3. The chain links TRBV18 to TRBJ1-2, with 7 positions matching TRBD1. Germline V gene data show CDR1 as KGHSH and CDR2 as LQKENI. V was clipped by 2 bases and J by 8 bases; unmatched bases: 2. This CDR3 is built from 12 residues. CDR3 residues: CASSPDRDGYTF. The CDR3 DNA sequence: TGTGCCAGCTCACCAGACAGGGACGGCTACACCTTC.

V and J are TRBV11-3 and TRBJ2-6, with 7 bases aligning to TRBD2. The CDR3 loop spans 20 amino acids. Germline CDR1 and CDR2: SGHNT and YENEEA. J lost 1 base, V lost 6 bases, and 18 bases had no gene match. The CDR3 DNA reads TGTGCCAGCAGTTCCTCCGGGGGGATTAGCGTACTATCTGGGGCCAACGTCCTGACTTTC. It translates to CASSSSGGISVLSGANVLTF.

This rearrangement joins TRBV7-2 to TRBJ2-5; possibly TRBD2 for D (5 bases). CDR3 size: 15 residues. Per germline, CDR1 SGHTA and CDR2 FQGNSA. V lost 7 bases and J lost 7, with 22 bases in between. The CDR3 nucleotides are TGTGCCAGCACCGACTCGAGTGGACTCAAGAGGACCCAGTACTTC. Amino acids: CASTDSSGLKRTQYF.

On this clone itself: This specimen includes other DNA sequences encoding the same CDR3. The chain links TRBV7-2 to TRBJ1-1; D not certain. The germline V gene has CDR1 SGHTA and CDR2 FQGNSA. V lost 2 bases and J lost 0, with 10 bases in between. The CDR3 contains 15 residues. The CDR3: CASSLSPGMNTEAFF. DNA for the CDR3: TGTGCCAGCAGCTTATCTCCAGGTATGAACACTGAAGCTTTCTTT.

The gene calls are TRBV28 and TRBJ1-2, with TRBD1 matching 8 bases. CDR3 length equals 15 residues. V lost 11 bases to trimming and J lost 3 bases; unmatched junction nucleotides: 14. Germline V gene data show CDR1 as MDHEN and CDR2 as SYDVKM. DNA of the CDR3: TGTGCCGCAGCCCCGGGGACAGGCCCTTACTATGGCTACACCTTC. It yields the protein CAAAPGTGPYYGYTF.

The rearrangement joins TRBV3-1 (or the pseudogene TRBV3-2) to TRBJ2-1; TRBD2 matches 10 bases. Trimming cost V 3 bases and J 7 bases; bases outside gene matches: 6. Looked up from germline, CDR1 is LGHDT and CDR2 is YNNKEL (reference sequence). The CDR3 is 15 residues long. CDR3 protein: CASSQSSGRRNEQFF. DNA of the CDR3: TGTGCCAGCAGCCAGTCTAGCGGGAGAAGGAATGAGCAGTTCTTC.